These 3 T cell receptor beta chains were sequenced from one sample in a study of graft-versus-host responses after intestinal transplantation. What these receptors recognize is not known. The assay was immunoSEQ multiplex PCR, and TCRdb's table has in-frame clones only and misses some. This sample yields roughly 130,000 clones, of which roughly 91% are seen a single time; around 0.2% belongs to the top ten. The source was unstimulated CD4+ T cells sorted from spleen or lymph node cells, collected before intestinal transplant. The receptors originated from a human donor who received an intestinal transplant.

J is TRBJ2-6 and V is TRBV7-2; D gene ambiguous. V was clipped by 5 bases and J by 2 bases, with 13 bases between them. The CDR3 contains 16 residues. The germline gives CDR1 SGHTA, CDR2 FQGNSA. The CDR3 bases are TGTGCCAGCAGCCCCTCCGTGAGCCCTGGGGCCAACGTCCTGACTTTC. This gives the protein CASSPSVSPGANVLTF.

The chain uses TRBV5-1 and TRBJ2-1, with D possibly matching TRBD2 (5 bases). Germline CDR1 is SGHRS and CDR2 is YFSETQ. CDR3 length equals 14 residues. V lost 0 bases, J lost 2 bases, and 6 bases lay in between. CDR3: CASSLGETYNEQFF. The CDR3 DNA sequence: TGCGCCAGCAGCTTGGGGGAGACCTACAATGAGCAGTTCTTC.

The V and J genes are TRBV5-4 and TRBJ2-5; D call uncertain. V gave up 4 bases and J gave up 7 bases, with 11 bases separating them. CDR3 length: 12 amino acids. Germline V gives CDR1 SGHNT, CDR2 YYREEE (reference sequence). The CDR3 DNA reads TGTGCCAGCAGCGGCTACCCGGGGACCCAGTACTTC. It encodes CASSGYPGTQYF.